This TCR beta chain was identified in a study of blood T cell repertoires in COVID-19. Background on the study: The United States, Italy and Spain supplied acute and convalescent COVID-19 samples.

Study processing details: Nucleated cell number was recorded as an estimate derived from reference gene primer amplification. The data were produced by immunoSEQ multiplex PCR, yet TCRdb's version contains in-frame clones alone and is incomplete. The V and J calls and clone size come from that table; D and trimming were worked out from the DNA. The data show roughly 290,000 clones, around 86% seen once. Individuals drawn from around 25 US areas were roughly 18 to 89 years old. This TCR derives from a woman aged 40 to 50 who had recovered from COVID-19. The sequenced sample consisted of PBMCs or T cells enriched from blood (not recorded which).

The CDR3 DNA follows: TGTGCCCAGGGGCGGTCCTCCTACAATGAGCAGTTCTTC. It codes for CAQGRSSYNEQFF. The chain carries TRBV9 and TRBJ2-1, with a tentative D call TRBD1 (6 bases). Germline CDR1 reads SGDLS; CDR2 reads YYNGEE. Deletions cut 10 bases from V and 0 bases from J, with 11 bases between. This CDR3 has 13 residues. Using reference TRBV9 and TRBJ2-1 for the parts outside the CDR3, the full variable domain is DSGVTQTPKHLITATGQRVTLRCSPRSGDLSVYWYQQSLDQGLQFLIQYYNGEERAKGNILERFSAQQFPDLHSELNLSSLELGDSALYFCAQGRSSYNEQFFGPGTRLTVL.